This passage covers 18 T cell receptor beta chains from one sample sequenced in a study of cytomegalovirus exposure and HLA in healthy donors. Amplification used 60 Vbeta primers and 13 Jbeta primers. Some clones are missing from TCRdb's copy, which holds only in-frame ones; the method was immunoSEQ multiplex PCR. The repertoire holds almost 200,000 clones, 75% to 85% seen once, with about 0.37% in the top ten. The sample was PBMCs. Receptors were obtained from a male donor in good health and CMV-seropositive.

Details on this clone: The sample has other DNA sequences that encode this CDR3 too. The chain joins TRBV6-5 to TRBJ2-7, with TRBD1 matching over 7 bases. The CDR3 length is 15 residues. The germline V gene encodes CDR1 MNHEY and CDR2 SVGAGI. The J segment lost 2 bases and the V segment lost 0 bases, leaving 4 bases of the junction unmatched. The CDR3 protein is CASSYSRQGTYEQYF. CDR3 sequence (DNA): TGTGCCAGCAGTTACTCCCGACAGGGTACCTACGAGCAGTACTTC.

This chain joins TRBV7-9 and TRBJ2-5; no definite D call. The DNA end favors TRBJ2-7, so the J call may be wrong. The V gene's germline CDR1 is SEHNR and CDR2 FQNEAQ (reference sequence). The CDR3 extends over 15 amino acids. CDR3 protein: CASSRMTQFSHEQYF. As DNA, the CDR3 is TGTGCCAGCAGCCGTATGACACAATTTTCGCACGAGCAGTACTTC.

V is TRBV19 and J is TRBJ1-5; TRBD1 matches at 11 bases. The CDR3 length is 18 residues. V dropped 6 bases and J dropped 2; count of bases not matched to a gene: 12. CDR1 and CDR2 (germline): LNHDA, SQIVND (reference sequence). The chain's CDR3 is CASRPWDRGGVRNQPQHF. The CDR3 DNA reads TGTGCCAGTAGACCATGGGACAGGGGGGGGGTCCGCAATCAGCCCCAGCATTTT.

The chain carries TRBV30 and TRBJ2-3, with TRBD2 matching over 10 bases. The length of the CDR3 is 15 residues. From germline, CDR1 is GTSNPN and CDR2 SVGIG (reference sequence). Trimming cost V 6 bases and J 0 bases; bases outside gene matches: 6. The CDR3 DNA is TGTGCCTGTGGAGCGGGAGGGACTAGCACAGATACGCAGTATTTT. Translated: CACGAGGTSTDTQYF.

The chain is built from TRBV7-2 and TRBJ1-2, with a tentative D call TRBD1 (5 bases). In germline, CDR1 is SGHTA, CDR2 FQGNSA. CDR3 length equals 13 residues. V lost 5 bases and J lost 8, with 15 bases in between. In DNA, the CDR3 is TGTGCCAGCAGCCAGTCAGGGCGGTACGGCTACACCTTC. This encodes CASSQSGRYGYTF.

The chain employs TRBV19 and TRBJ2-7, with 8 bases matching TRBD2. The V segment lost 2 bases and the J segment 6 bases; nucleotides outside the gene matches: 9. CDR3 length: 15 amino acids. Germline lookup yields CDR1 LNHDA and CDR2 SQIVND (reference sequence). CDR3 DNA sequence: TGTGCCAGTAGTATATTTCGACTAGCGATAGGCGAGCAGTACTTC. It translates to CASSIFRLAIGEQYF.

The gene calls are TRBV7-2 and TRBJ2-2; TRBD2 matches 11 bases. V lost 2 bases, J lost 1 base, and 6 bases stayed unmatched. The CDR3 runs to 18 residues. In germline, CDR1 is SGHTA, CDR2 FQGNSA. CDR3 sequence (DNA): TGTGCCAGCAGCTTACCGGAGACTAGCGGGGTGAACACCGGGGAGCTGTTTTTT. It codes for CASSLPETSGVNTGELFF.

This chain links TRBV4-3 with TRBJ1-1; D is ambiguous. The CDR3 loop spans 15 amino acids. Trimming took off 2 bases at V and 2 bases at J, with 12 bases between the two ends. Germline V gives CDR1 LGHNA, CDR2 YSLEER. The CDR3 DNA reads TGCGCCAGCAGCCAAATGCGGGATCTTAACACTGAAGCTTTCTTT. This encodes CASSQMRDLNTEAFF.

The V gene is TRBV5-4, the J gene TRBJ2-1, with 7 bases that match TRBD2. This CDR3 is 12 amino acids long. The V and J ends lost 4 bases and 9 bases, in that order; junction bases with no gene match: 4. Germline V gene data show CDR1 as SGHNT and CDR2 as YYREEE (reference sequence). The CDR3 region has the DNA TGTGCCAGCAGCCCTAGGGAGGGTGAGCAGTTCTTC. This sequence encodes CASSPREGEQFF.

The gene calls are TRBV7-2 and TRBJ1-1; possibly TRBD1 for D (6 bases). With 8 bases removed from V and 0 bases from J, the gap between germline ends came to 16 bases. CDR3 length equals 15 residues. Germline V CDR1 and CDR2: SGHTA, FQGNSA. This CDR3 reads CASRRDTILNTEAFF. CDR3 nucleotide sequence: TGTGCCAGCCGCCGGGACACTATCTTGAACACTGAAGCTTTCTTT.

V usage is TRBV7-9 and J usage is TRBJ2-7, with D hard to call. Between the trimmed V and J ends, which lost 5 bases and 2 bases, there was a span of 4 bases. The CDR3 spans 11 residues. The germline CDR1 and CDR2 sequences are SEHNR and FQNEAQ (reference sequence). Here the CDR3 DNA reads TGTGCCAGCAGCGCTACCTACGAGCAGTACTTC. Its translation: CASSATYEQYF.

The genes are TRBV14 and TRBJ1-6, with D possibly matching TRBD1 (5 bases). The CDR3 extends over 14 amino acids. The V end lost 2 bases, the J end lost 7 bases, and 9 bases lay between the germline ends. CDR1 is SGHDN, CDR2 FVKESK, per germline. The CDR3 sequence: CASSQYQGNSPLHF. For the CDR3, the DNA is TGTGCCAGCAGCCAATATCAGGGAAATTCACCCCTCCACTTT.

The chain's CDR3 is CASSLLGGRAEAFF. The CDR3 DNA reads TGTGCCAGCAGTTTATTGGGGGGGCGGGCTGAAGCTTTCTTT. This rearrangement joins TRBV27 to TRBJ1-1, with TRBD1 as a possible D gene (6 bases). V was shortened by 1 base and J by 6 bases, with 12 bases between the two germline ends. The V gene's germline CDR1 is MNHEY and CDR2 SMNVEV (reference sequence). This CDR3 comprises 14 residues.

This chain uses TRBV27 with TRBJ1-5, with D perhaps matching TRBD1 (5 bases). The CDR3 consists of 16 residues. Germline values: CDR1 MNHEY, CDR2 SMNVEV (reference sequence). Trimming removed 2 bases at V and 7 bases at J, with 18 bases between. The CDR3 coding sequence is TGTGCCAGCAGTTTAGGGGGGTGGGGAAGCGGACAGCCCCAGCATTTT. Protein product: CASSLGGWGSGQPQHF.

This chain connects TRBV9 to TRBJ2-5; maybe TRBD1 (6 bases). The germline gives CDR1 SGDLS, CDR2 YYNGEE. CDR3 length: 16 amino acids. Trimming removed 0 bases from V and 0 bases from J, with 12 bases in between. Here the CDR3 reads CASSVDGRGYQETQYF. In nucleotides, the CDR3 is TGTGCCAGCAGCGTAGACGGAAGGGGGTACCAAGAGACCCAGTACTTC. The full variable domain, rest sourced from reference TRBV9 and TRBJ2-5, is DSGVTQTPKHLITATGQRVTLRCSPRSGDLSVYWYQQSLDQGLQFLIQYYNGEERAKGNILERFSAQQFPDLHSELNLSSLELGDSALYFCASSVDGRGYQETQYFGPGTRLLVL.

CDR3 region: CASSVGGSTGETQYF. The CDR3 DNA is TGTGCCAGCAGCGTTGGAGGGTCAACGGGAGAGACCCAGTACTTC. The chain employs TRBV7-3 and TRBJ2-5; tentatively, D is TRBD2 (6 bases). Trimming removed 5 bases from V and 4 bases from J, with 17 bases in between. Per germline, CDR1 SGHTA and CDR2 FQGTGA. The CDR3 runs to 15 residues.

This chain uses TRBV6-1 with TRBJ2-2; D possibly corresponds to TRBD2 (5 bases). This CDR3 comprises 14 residues. Germline CDR1 MNHNS, CDR2 SASEGT. V dropped 2 bases and J dropped 7 bases, with 11 bases sitting between them. CDR3 in amino acids: CASSEPRRYGELFF. In DNA form, the CDR3 reads TGTGCCAGCAGTGAACCGCGGAGGTACGGGGAGCTGTTTTTT.

V and J are TRBV6-6 and TRBJ2-2; D perhaps matches TRBD1 (6 bases). The CDR3 runs to 14 residues. Trimming removed 5 bases at V and 1 base at J, with 8 bases between. Germline CDR1 is MNHNY and CDR2 is SVGAGI (reference sequence). Here the CDR3 reads CASSGTRNTGELFF. In DNA, the CDR3 is TGTGCCAGCAGTGGGACAAGGAACACCGGGGAGCTGTTTTTT.